One sample yielded the 27 T cell receptor beta chains listed below, sequenced in a study of beta chain features in type 1 diabetes. Every isolated RNA sample was fully reverse transcribed, so sequencing captured expressed TCRB transcripts. The repertoire was sequenced with immunoSEQ multiplex PCR; TCRdb's copy has only in-frame clones and lacks some. The table shows 200,000 to 250,000 clones, with about 9.3% occurring only once. The sequencing sample was made of naive CD4+ T cells from blood. The receptors shown here come from a woman under 30 in good health.

This clone was seen a handful of times. This chain uses TRBV5-1 with TRBJ1-4, with D possibly TRBD1 on 5 matching bases. CDR1 and CDR2 from the germline V gene are SGHRS and YFSETQ. This CDR3 comprises 15 residues. The ends were cut back, 5 bases at V and 8 bases at J, with 19 bases in the middle. CDR3: CASRPTQGPVEKLFF. DNA for the CDR3: TGCGCCAGCAGACCGACGCAGGGCCCCGTGGAAAAACTGTTTTTT. The complete variable domain, with remaining parts taken from reference TRBV5-1 and TRBJ1-4, reads KAGVTQTPRYLIKTRGQQVTLSCSPISGHRSVSWYQQTPGQGLQFLFEYFSETQRNKGNFPGRFSGRQFSNSRSEMNVSTLELGDSALYLCASRPTQGPVEKLFFGSGTQLSVL.

This clone showed up just a few times. V gene TRBV19 combines with J gene TRBJ2-1; maybe TRBD1 (6 bases). The ends were cut back, 6 bases at V and 0 bases at J, with 12 bases in the middle. This CDR3 region has 15 residues. CDR1 is LNHDA and CDR2 is SQIVND in the germline V gene (reference sequence). This CDR3 reads CASRSDRSSYNEQFF. The CDR3 DNA reads TGTGCCAGTAGGTCCGACAGGAGCTCCTACAATGAGCAGTTCTTC.

This clone was found a few times. The V gene is TRBV6-1, the J gene TRBJ2-3; 12 nucleotides match TRBD2. Trimming removed 1 base from V and 5 bases from J; junction bases left unmatched: 10. Germline assignment: CDR1 MNHNS and CDR2 SASEGT. The CDR3 is made up of 18 amino acids. The CDR3 region has the DNA TGTGCCAGCAGTGAAGTTGGTCTAGCGGGAGGGATTAGAGATACGCAGTATTTT. Translating gives CASSEVGLAGGIRDTQYF.

This clone was counted between two and nine times. This chain connects TRBV7-9 to TRBJ2-1, with D possibly being TRBD1 (5 bases). The CDR3 runs to 13 residues. V was pared by 4 bases and J by 15 bases, with 19 bases between. Germline V gene lookup returns CDR1 SEHNR and CDR2 FQNEAQ (reference sequence). CDR3 coding DNA: TGTGCCAGCAGCTCTCAGGGTGGAGCCGCGCGGTTCTTC. Its protein is CASSSQGGAARFF. The full variable domain, with the rest looked up from reference TRBV7-9 and TRBJ2-1, is DTGVSQNPRHKITKRGQNVTFRCDPISEHNRLYWYRQTLGQGPEFLTYFQNEAQLEKSRLLSDRFSAERPKGSFSTLEIQRTEQGDSAMYLCASSSQGGAARFFGPGTRLTVL.

The rearrangement links TRBV29-1 to TRBJ2-1; D perhaps matches TRBD1 (6 bases). V shed 4 bases and J shed 0 bases, with 7 bases lying between them. The CDR3 has 13 amino acids. Per germline, CDR1 SQVTM and CDR2 ANQGSEA. The CDR3 nucleotides are TGCAGCGTTGGGACAGACTCCTACAATGAGCAGTTCTTC. It codes for CSVGTDSYNEQFF.

This clone was seen a few times. V gene TRBV19 combines with J gene TRBJ1-1, with TRBD1 matching over 8 bases. The CDR3 consists of 14 residues. Looked up from germline, CDR1 is LNHDA and CDR2 is SQIVND (reference sequence). With 8 bases clipped from V and 4 bases from J, the junction kept 9 bases outside the gene matches. CDR3 sequence: CASWPRQGSTEAFF. The CDR3 region has the DNA TGTGCCAGTTGGCCCCGACAGGGGAGCACTGAAGCTTTCTTT.

This clone was seen only a few times. The CDR3 sequence is CAWNLGGILGDTQYF. The CDR3 DNA sequence: TGTGCCTGGAACTTGGGGGGGATTCTTGGTGATACGCAGTATTTT. V gene TRBV30 combines with J gene TRBJ2-3; 7 positions match TRBD2. There are 15 residues in the CDR3. The V gene end was trimmed by 4 bases and the J gene end by 6 bases; junction bases not matched to a gene: 13. Per the germline V gene, CDR1 is GTSNPN and CDR2 is SVGIG (reference sequence).

The V call is TRBV7-2, the J call TRBJ1-2, with D possibly matching TRBD1 (6 bases). The CDR3 is 15 residues long. V gave up 4 bases and J gave up 7 bases, with 19 bases separating them. The germline V gene encodes CDR1 SGHTA and CDR2 FQGNSA. The CDR3: CASSSQGSPRVGYTF. The DNA for the CDR3 is TGTGCCAGCAGCTCCCAGGGGTCTCCAAGAGTTGGCTACACCTTC.

This clone was detected only a few times. The gene calls are TRBV4-1 and TRBJ1-1, with D perhaps TRBD1 (6 bases). The germline gives CDR1 MGHRA, CDR2 YSYEKL. Trimming removed 0 bases from V and 2 bases from J, with 13 bases in between. The CDR3 sequence is 16 residues long. CDR3 nucleotide sequence: TGCGCCAGCAGCCAAGATTTTTTACAGGGTAACACTGAAGCTTTCTTT. It encodes CASSQDFLQGNTEAFF.

This clone has just a few counts. The V call is TRBV2, the J call TRBJ2-3; 12 nucleotides line up with TRBD2. The CDR3 consists of 16 residues. Germline trimming cut 4 bases from V and 0 bases from J; bases unmatched to any gene: 2. Germline lookup yields CDR1 SNHLY and CDR2 FYNNEI. CDR3 sequence: CASSGTSGRSTDTQYF. The CDR3 DNA follows: TGTGCCAGCAGTGGAACTAGCGGGAGGAGCACAGATACGCAGTATTTT.

This chain connects TRBV30 to TRBJ1-1; unclear D gene. Trimming removed 0 bases from V and 1 base from J, with 9 bases in between. The CDR3 is made up of 14 amino acids. Germline values: CDR1 GTSNPN, CDR2 SVGIG (reference sequence). The CDR3 DNA reads as TGTGCCTGGAGTGTGGGAGGAAAGAACACTGAAGCTTTCTTT. Protein product: CAWSVGGKNTEAFF. Based on the CDR3 plus reference TRBV30 and TRBJ1-1, the full variable domain is SQTIHQWPATLVQPVGSPLSLECTVEGTSNPNLYWYRQAAGRGLQLLFYSVGIGQISSEVPQNLSASRPQDRQFILSSKKLLLSDSGFYLCAWSVGGKNTEAFFGQGTRLTVV.

This clone was observed a few times. This rearrangement joins TRBV4-2 to TRBJ1-2; D unresolved. In germline, CDR1 is LGHNA, CDR2 YNFKEQ. V was clipped by 1 base and J by 6 bases, with 9 bases between them. The CDR3 runs to 13 residues. In DNA form, the CDR3 reads TGTGCCAGCAGCCAAGGGCAGGTCGATGGCTACACCTTC. This sequence encodes CASSQGQVDGYTF.

The chain's CDR3 is CASSSGTSGEQFF. Written as DNA, the CDR3 is TGTGCCAGCAGCTCTGGGACTAGCGGGGAGCAGTTCTTC. The chain is built from TRBV7-3 and TRBJ2-1; 12 bases agree with TRBD2. The CDR3 spans 13 residues. Trimming took 4 bases from V and 10 from J; bases not matched to a gene: 2. Germline V CDR1 and CDR2: SGHTA, FQGTGA.

The CDR3 here is CASSPYRGTGNTIYF. The CDR3 coding sequence is TGTGCCAGCAGTCCTTACAGGGGTACTGGAAACACCATATATTTT. The chain combines TRBV6-1 with TRBJ1-3, with 7 bases aligning to TRBD1. The CDR3 consists of 15 residues. Germline V CDR1 and CDR2: MNHNS, SASEGT. The V and J ends lost 5 bases and 2 bases, in that order; junction bases with no gene match: 6.

J is TRBJ1-3 and V is TRBV29-1, with D uncertain. Germline-derived CDR1 and CDR2 are SQVTM and ANQGSEA. There are 12 residues in the CDR3. Trimming left V 4 bases short and J 4 bases short, with 8 bases between. CDR3 in DNA: TGCAGCGTTGGAGGCTACGGAAACACCATATATTTT. Its translation is CSVGGYGNTIYF.

This clone was observed a few times. This rearrangement joins TRBV6-1 to TRBJ1-5; D gene ambiguous. This CDR3 contains 13 residues. Trimming pared 8 bases from V and 0 bases from J, leaving 8 bases between. Germline-derived CDR1 and CDR2 are MNHNS and SASEGT. In DNA, the CDR3 is TGTGCCAGCCGGAGGAATAGCAATCAGCCCCAGCATTTT. It yields the protein CASRRNSNQPQHF.

This clone came up a few times. The chain combines TRBV6-5 with TRBJ2-1; TRBD1 matches 10 bases. Germline CDR1 MNHEY, CDR2 SVGAGI. The CDR3 runs 16 residues. The V segment lost 2 bases and the J segment 3 bases; nucleotides outside the gene matches: 4. CDR3 sequence reads: CASSYRGQGIYNEQFF. For the CDR3, the DNA is TGTGCCAGCAGTTACCGGGGACAGGGGATCTACAATGAGCAGTTCTTC.

CDR3 sequence: CASSLGGVGNEQFF. The CDR3 nucleotides are TGTGCCAGCAGCCTCGGGGGGGTGGGTAATGAGCAGTTCTTC. V is TRBV11-3 and J is TRBJ2-1, with 8 nucleotides matching TRBD2. J gave up 7 bases and V 5 bases, and 7 bases lay outside the gene matches. Germline CDR1 reads SGHNT; CDR2 reads YENEEA. The CDR3 covers 14 residues. Full variable domain (missing parts from reference TRBV11-3 and TRBJ2-1): EAGVVQSPRYKIIEKKQPVAFWCNPISGHNTLYWYLQNLGQGPELLIRYENEEAVDDSQLPKDRFSAERLKGVDSTLKIQPAELGDSAVYLCASSLGGVGNEQFFGPGTRLTVL.

The V call is TRBV5-1, the J call TRBJ2-7; 10 positions match TRBD1. Germline V gene lookup returns CDR1 SGHRS and CDR2 YFSETQ. This CDR3 has 18 residues. V was clipped by 0 bases and J by 2 bases; unmatched bases: 11. CDR3 coding DNA: TGCGCCAGCAGCTTGGCGGGTGTCGGGACAGGGGCCCCCTACGAGCAGTACTTC. This translates into CASSLAGVGTGAPYEQYF. The whole variable domain, remainder taken from reference TRBV5-1 and TRBJ2-7, is KAGVTQTPRYLIKTRGQQVTLSCSPISGHRSVSWYQQTPGQGLQFLFEYFSETQRNKGNFPGRFSGRQFSNSRSEMNVSTLELGDSALYLCASSLAGVGTGAPYEQYFGPGTRLTVT.

The chain joins TRBV30 to TRBJ2-1, with D uncertain. Germline lookup yields CDR1 GTSNPN and CDR2 SVGIG (reference sequence). Trimming removed 8 bases from V and 4 bases from J, with 15 bases in between. This CDR3 is built from 13 residues. The CDR3 DNA reads TGTGCCGGTAGGCGGCAAGTTTACAATGAGCAGTTCTTC. This encodes CAGRRQVYNEQFF.

A few counts support this clone. The genes are TRBV7-6 and TRBJ2-3; weak D call: TRBD2 (6 bases). This CDR3 region has 17 residues. V shed 0 bases and J shed 4 bases, with 17 bases lying between them. Per germline, CDR1 SGHVS and CDR2 FNYEAQ. CDR3 in amino acids: CASSLARFAGRADTQYF. The CDR3 bases are TGTGCCAGCAGCTTAGCGCGATTCGCGGGAAGGGCAGATACGCAGTATTTT. Full variable domain (missing parts from reference TRBV7-6 and TRBJ2-3): GAGVSQSPRYKVTKRGQDVALRCDPISGHVSLYWYRQALGQGPEFLTYFNYEAQQDKSGLPNDRFSAERPEGSISTLTIQRTEQRDSAMYRCASSLARFAGRADTQYFGPGTRLTVL.

The chain employs TRBV30 and TRBJ1-1, with 7 bases lining up with TRBD1. CDR1 and CDR2 from the germline V gene are GTSNPN and SVGIG (reference sequence). The V and J ends lost 1 base and 4 bases, in that order; junction bases with no gene match: 3. CDR3 length equals 13 residues. The CDR3 DNA follows: TGTGCCTGGAGTGCCTCAGGGGGCACTGAAGCTTTCTTT. Protein product: CAWSASGGTEAFF.

V gene TRBV5-1 combines with J gene TRBJ2-7, with 11 bases identical to TRBD2. The CDR3 is 15 residues long. The junction had 7 bases not matched to a gene; V was cut back by 2 bases and J by 6 bases. Germline assignment: CDR1 SGHRS and CDR2 YFSETQ. CDR3 in DNA: TGCGCCAGCAGCTTAACTAGCGGGGGCCCCAGCGAGCAGTACTTC. It is translated as CASSLTSGGPSEQYF.

In DNA, the CDR3 is TGTGCCAGCAGCCGACAGGGGTCTGGCACAGATACGCAGTATTTT. It is translated as CASSRQGSGTDTQYF. The chain is built from TRBV7-9 and TRBJ2-3, with 8 nucleotides matching TRBD1. The CDR3 contains 15 residues. V shed 5 bases, J shed 1 base, and the junction held 5 bases outside the gene matches. Germline V gene data show CDR1 as SEHNR and CDR2 as FQNEAQ (reference sequence).

This chain links TRBV28 with TRBJ2-5; D gene unclear. The CDR3 spans 13 residues. Germline V gene sequence: CDR1 MDHEN, CDR2 SYDVKM. V was cut by 3 bases and J by 5 bases, with 10 bases left in between. The CDR3, as DNA: TGTGCCAGCAGTTTCTTTTTCTTGGAGACCCAGTACTTC. Translated, it gives CASSFFFLETQYF.

CDR3 protein: CASSPTNRDYGYTF. The CDR3, as DNA: TGTGCCAGCTCACCGACTAACAGGGACTATGGCTACACCTTC. The V gene is TRBV18, the J gene TRBJ1-2; tentatively, D is TRBD1 (6 bases). The CDR3 has 14 amino acids. V was cut by 3 bases and J by 3 bases, with 11 bases left in between. CDR1 is KGHSH and CDR2 is LQKENI in the germline V gene.

This clone was counted only a few times. V and J are TRBV7-6 and TRBJ2-7; possible D gene TRBD1, 6 bases. Germline V CDR1 and CDR2: SGHVS, FNYEAQ. The CDR3 covers 14 residues. V lost 3 bases, J lost 3 bases, and 12 bases lay in between. In nucleotides, the CDR3 is TGTGCCAGCAGCTTCCCAGGCAGGGGCTACGAGCAGTACTTC. As protein: CASSFPGRGYEQYF.